This T cell receptor beta chain was identified in a study of T cell responses to AZD1222 COVID-19 vaccine. This CDR3 has 12 amino acids. V was clipped by 7 bases and J by 5 bases, with 11 bases between them. Germline assignment: CDR1 SGHVS and CDR2 FQNEAQ. Sequencing used immunoSEQ multiplex PCR; TCRdb keeps in-frame clones, though not all of them. The table lists some 90,000 clones, roughly 90% of them singletons. The source was peripheral blood, collected on day 0 of AZD1222 vaccination. The origin of this receptor is an adult in good health. V and J are TRBV7-8 and TRBJ1-2; TRBD1 might be the D (6 bases). The CDR3 spells CASTLDSYGYTF. DNA for the CDR3: TGTGCCAGCACCCTGGACAGTTATGGCTACACCTTC.